These T cell receptor beta chains were read from a single sample in a study of blood T cell repertoires in COVID-19. Data came from immunoSEQ multiplex PCR; TCRdb stores just in-frame clones and leaves some out. The profile shows 200,000 to 250,000 clones, 84% of them singletons. Input material: peripheral blood. These receptors came from a woman aged 80 or older with COVID-19, enrolled during active disease. Each CDR3 is given with its conserved first and last residue. Fields, in order: clone size, J gene, D gene, V gene, CDR3 protein, CDR3 DNA. A D gene is named only where the DNA matches it firmly. Part of the rows lack a size; the others show once, few, many or a class for expanded clones.

- | TRBJ1-6 | - | TRBV6-5 | CASRGGRSSPLHF | TGTGCCAGCAGAGGGGGACGGTCTTCACCCCTCCACTTT
- | TRBJ2-3 | - | TRBV28 | CASSPLGRSTDTQYF | TGTGCCAGCAGCCCTCTCGGTCGTTCTACAGATACGCAGTATTTT
- | TRBJ2-7 | TRBD1 | TRBV11-2 | CASSPKTGHDEQYF | TGTGCCAGCAGCCCCAAGACAGGGCACGACGAGCAGTACTTC
- | TRBJ1-3 | TRBD1 | TRBV19 | CAPMGDRGLYGNTIYF | TGTGCCCCTATGGGGGACAGGGGGCTATATGGAAACACCATATATTTT
- | TRBJ1-5 | - | TRBV6-5 | CASSYSRYQPQHF | TGTGCCAGCAGTTACTCCAGATATCAGCCCCAGCATTTT
- | TRBJ2-1 | - | TRBV25-1 | CASSEGPGVNEQFF | TGTGCCAGCAGTGAAGGGCCAGGGGTAAATGAGCAGTTCTTC
- | TRBJ2-2 | TRBD1 | TRBV6-5 | CASRTGPGELFF | TGTGCCAGCAGGACAGGGCCCGGGGAGCTGTTTTTT
- | TRBJ1-1 | - | TRBV7-8 | CASSLRDGSPNTEAFF | TGTGCCAGCAGCTTAAGGGACGGGAGCCCGAACACTGAAGCTTTCTTT
- | TRBJ1-2 | - | TRBV6-1 | CASSDRIGVGYTF | TGTGCCAGCAGTGATAGAATAGGGGTCGGCTACACCTTC
few | TRBJ1-4 | - | TRBV28 | CASIQGGNEKLFF | TGTGCCAGCATTCAGGGAGGGAATGAAAAACTGTTTTTT
- | TRBJ1-4 | - | TRBV6-5 | CASSYPAGAGEKLFF | TGTGCCAGCAGTTACCCCGCAGGGGCCGGAGAAAAACTGTTTTTT
- | TRBJ1-5 | - | TRBV19 | CASISRAGAFQPQHF | TGTGCCAGTATCTCAAGGGCGGGGGCCTTTCAGCCCCAGCATTTT
- | TRBJ1-4 | TRBD1 | TRBV18 | CASSLDRGGNEKLFF | TGTGCCAGCTCACTCGACAGGGGCGGTAATGAAAAACTGTTTTTT
- | TRBJ2-1 | - | TRBV5-1 | CASSLRPTGQANEQFF | TGCGCCAGCAGCTTGCGCCCGACAGGTCAGGCAAATGAGCAGTTCTTC
- | TRBJ1-6 | - | TRBV12-3/TRBV12-4 | CASSPEGAVVLHF | TGTGCCAGCAGTCCCGAAGGGGCGGTCGTCCTCCACTTT
- | TRBJ1-1 | - | TRBV2 | CACSTAGNTEAFF | TGTGCCTGCAGTACAGCGGGGAACACTGAAGCTTTCTTT
few | TRBJ2-7 | - | TRBV5-8 | CASTYSYEQYF | TGTGCCAGCACCTACAGCTACGAGCAGTACTTC
- | TRBJ2-7 | - | TRBV6-1 | CASSERISYEQYF | TGTGCCAGCAGTGAAAGAATTAGCTACGAGCAGTACTTC
- | TRBJ2-7 | TRBD2 | TRBV29-1 | CSVVTSGTYEQYF | TGCAGCGTTGTGACTAGCGGAACCTACGAGCAGTACTTC
- | TRBJ1-1 | - | TRBV28 | CASTPTPDTEAFF | TGTGCCAGCACCCCGACTCCGGACACTGAAGCTTTCTTT
- | TRBJ2-7 | - | TRBV3-1/TRBV3-2 | CASSYSSYEQYF | TGTGCCAGCAGCTATAGCTCCTACGAGCAGTACTTC
- | TRBJ2-1 | TRBD2 | TRBV7-3 | CASGLREGQNEQFF | TGTGCCAGCGGCTTGCGGGAGGGCCAAAATGAGCAGTTCTTC
once | TRBJ2-5 | TRBD2 | TRBV7-9 | CASTAPSGREETQYF | TGTGCCAGCACCGCCCCTAGCGGGAGGGAAGAGACCCAGTACTTC
- | TRBJ2-2 | TRBD2 | TRBV3-1/TRBV3-2 | CASSHGGAPGELFF | TGTGCCAGCAGCCACGGGGGGGCCCCCGGGGAGCTGTTTTTT
- | TRBJ2-5 | - | TRBV5-1 | CASSLAGSQETQYF | TGCGCCAGCAGCTTGGCAGGGTCCCAAGAGACCCAGTACTTC
- | TRBJ2-3 | TRBD1 | TRBV7-9 | CASSADRAGTDTQYF | TGTGCCAGCAGCGCCGACAGGGCGGGCACAGATACGCAGTATTTT
- | TRBJ2-2 | - | TRBV19 | CASTPRQGNTGELFF | TGTGCCAGTACCCCCCGCCAGGGGAACACCGGGGAGCTGTTTTTT
- | TRBJ1-2 | - | TRBV7-2 | CASSANRRDGYTF | TGTGCCAGCAGCGCTAACCGGAGGGATGGCTACACCTTC
- | TRBJ2-3 | TRBD2 | TRBV4-1 | CASRRGTSGLGGTDTQYF | TGCGCCAGCAGGAGGGGGACTAGCGGGTTAGGGGGCACAGATACGCAGTATTTT
- | TRBJ1-4 | TRBD1 | TRBV5-1 | CASSSQSGQYDEKLFF | TGCGCCAGCAGCTCTCAGTCGGGACAGTATGATGAAAAACTGTTTTTT
- | TRBJ1-2 | - | TRBV28 | CASSLRSIVGYTF | TGTGCCAGCAGTTTGAGGTCAATAGTAGGCTACACCTTC
once | TRBJ2-1 | - | TRBV5-1 | CASSPGELYNEQFF | TGCGCCAGCAGCCCGGGGGAGCTTTACAATGAGCAGTTCTTC
- | TRBJ1-2 | TRBD1 | TRBV10-2 | CASRGQGADGYTF | TGCGCCAGCAGGGGACAGGGGGCAGATGGCTACACCTTC
- | TRBJ2-5 | TRBD2 | TRBV18 | CASSPSRESLETQYF | TGTGCCAGCTCACCCTCGCGGGAGTCCTTAGAGACCCAGTACTTC
- | TRBJ2-1 | - | TRBV7-2 | CASSLAGSTSNEQFF | TGTGCCAGCAGCTTAGCCGGGTCAACGAGCAATGAGCAGTTCTTC